Included here is one T cell receptor (beta chain) sequence, with context. Its target is not known. These data are taken from a study of blood T cells in healthy people across ages. Russia was home to the donors, healthy Caucasian individuals aged roughly 6 to 95. Isolation recovered at least 6.5 million PBMCs from every sample. Study-level results: CMV status of donors was not determined, possibly confounding expanded clonotype changes. TCR beta diversity was tightly associated with the proportion of naive T cells.

The second PCR ran roughly 6 to 11 cycles with a sample-barcoded 5' primer and J-beta primers. Using its own MiXCR run on the 5' RACE reads, TCRdb lists one record per CDR3 protein. The repertoire holds about 730,000 distinct CDR3 sequences, roughly 44% seen once, with around a fifth in the top ten. Germline values: CDR1 SGHRS, CDR2 YFSETQ. The CDR3 contains 13 residues. Trimming left V 3 bases short and J 1 base short, with 7 bases between. This clonotype was sampled from a woman aged 55-69 years in good health. The V and J genes are TRBV5-1 and TRBJ1-1; no clear D. The sample comprised blood. The CDR3 here is CASSSFGNTEAFF. In DNA, the CDR3 is TGCGCCAGCAGCTCCTTTGGGAACACTGAAGCTTTCTTT. Based on the CDR3 plus reference TRBV5-1 and TRBJ1-1, the full variable domain is KAGVTQTPRYLIKTRGQQVTLSCSPISGHRSVSWYQQTPGQGLQFLFEYFSETQRNKGNFPGRFSGRQFSNSRSEMNVSTLELGDSALYLCASSSFGNTEAFFGQGTRLTVV.